This T cell receptor (beta chain) was documented in a study of T cells after yellow fever vaccination. Study observations and caveats: CD4 and CD8 compartments shared a small share of clonotypes.

The V and J ends lost 6 bases and 6 bases, in that order; junction bases with no gene match: 10. The CDR3 has 15 residues. This clonotype showed up just a few times. The antigen remains unidentified. From the 5' RACE reads, TCRdb called clonotypes with MiXCR, one entry per CDR3 protein. The sample consists of roughly 350,000 distinct CDR3 sequences, approximately 4% of them appearing once. The sequences come from PBMCs, collected 5 days after the yellow fever booster vaccination. The chain employs TRBV12-3 or TRBV12-4 and TRBJ2-7, with 11 bases lining up with TRBD2. This receptor was obtained from a man in his late teens or twenties who received the YFV17D yellow fever vaccine. The CDR3 loop is CASRNTGTSGTEQYF. CDR3 DNA sequence: TGTGCCAGCAGGAACACCGGGACTAGCGGAACCGAGCAGTACTTC.